The source of this T cell receptor beta chain is a study of blood T cells in healthy people across ages. Across the whole study: Capture by template switching was about one barcoded beta molecule per two T cells.

The CDR3 runs 18 residues. Germline V gene sequence: CDR1 SGHKS, CDR2 YYEKEE (reference sequence). A J-beta primer mix and a sample-barcoded 5' primer were used in a second PCR of roughly 6 to 11 cycles. TCRdb redid the calling of the 5' RACE reads with MiXCR, one entry per CDR3 protein. The data contain just over 800,000 distinct CDR3 sequences, 60% to 80% of them singletons. The receptor comes from a man under 40 in good health. V gene TRBV5-5 combines with J gene TRBJ2-1, with 10 positions matching TRBD2. The J call may not be correct, given that the DNA end is closer to TRBJ2-7. Sequencing was performed on blood. CDR3 in amino acids: CASSPKTSGLSSYNEQYF. The DNA of the CDR3 is TGTGCCAGCAGCCCAAAGACTAGCGGGCTGAGCTCCTACAATGAGCAGTACTTC.